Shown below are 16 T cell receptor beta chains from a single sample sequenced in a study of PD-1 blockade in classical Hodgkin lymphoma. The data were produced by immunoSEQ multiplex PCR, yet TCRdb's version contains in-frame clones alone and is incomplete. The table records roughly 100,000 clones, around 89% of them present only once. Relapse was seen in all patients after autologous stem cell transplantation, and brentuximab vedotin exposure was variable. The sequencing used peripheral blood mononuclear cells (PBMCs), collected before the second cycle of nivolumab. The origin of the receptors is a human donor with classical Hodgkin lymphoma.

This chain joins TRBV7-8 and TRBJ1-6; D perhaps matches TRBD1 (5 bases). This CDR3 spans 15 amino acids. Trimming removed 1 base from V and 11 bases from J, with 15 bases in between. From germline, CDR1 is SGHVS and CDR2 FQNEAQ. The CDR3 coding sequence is TGTGCCAGCAGCTTAGGCCCCCACCAAGGGGCACCCCTCCACTTT. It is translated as CASSLGPHQGAPLHF.

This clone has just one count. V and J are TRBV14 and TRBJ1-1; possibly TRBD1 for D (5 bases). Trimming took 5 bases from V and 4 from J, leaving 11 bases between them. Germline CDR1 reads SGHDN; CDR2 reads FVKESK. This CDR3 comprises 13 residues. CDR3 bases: TGTGCCAGCAGCACAGGTGGGGTCACTGAAGCTTTCTTT. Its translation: CASSTGGVTEAFF.

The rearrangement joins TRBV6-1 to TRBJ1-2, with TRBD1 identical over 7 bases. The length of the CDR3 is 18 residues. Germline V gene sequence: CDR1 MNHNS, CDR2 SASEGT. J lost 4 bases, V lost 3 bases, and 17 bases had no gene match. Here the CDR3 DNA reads TGTGCCAGCAGTGAGATTGCTGGACAGGCCCGGATTCGCTATGGCTACACCTTC. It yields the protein CASSEIAGQARIRYGYTF.

The CDR3 is CASGLLGLGYEQYF. CDR3 coding DNA: TGTGCCAGCGGTTTGTTAGGGCTTGGCTACGAGCAGTACTTC. V gene TRBV2 combines with J gene TRBJ2-7; D gene uncertain. Germline values: CDR1 SNHLY, CDR2 FYNNEI. The CDR3 is made up of 14 amino acids. The V end was cut by 8 bases, the J end by 3 bases, with 17 bases between. Full variable domain (rest looked up from reference TRBV2 and TRBJ2-7): EPEVTQTPSHQVTQMGQEVILRCVPISNHLYFYWYRQILGQKVEFLVSFYNNEISEKSEIFDDQFSVERPDGSNFTLKIRSTKLEDSAMYFCASGLLGLGYEQYFGPGTRLTVT.

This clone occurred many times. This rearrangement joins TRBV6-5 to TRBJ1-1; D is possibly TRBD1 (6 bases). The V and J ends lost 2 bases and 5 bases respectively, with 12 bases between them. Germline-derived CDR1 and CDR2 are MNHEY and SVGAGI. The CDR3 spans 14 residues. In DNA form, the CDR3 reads TGTGCCAGCAGTTACGAGGGGGGCTATACTGAAGCTTTCTTT. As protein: CASSYEGGYTEAFF.

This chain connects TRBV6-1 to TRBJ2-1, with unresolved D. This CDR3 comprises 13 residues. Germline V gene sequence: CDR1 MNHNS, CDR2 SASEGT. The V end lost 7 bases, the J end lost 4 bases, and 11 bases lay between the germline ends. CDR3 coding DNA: TGTGCCAGCAAAGTCGGCACATACAATGAGCAGTTCTTC. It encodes CASKVGTYNEQFF.

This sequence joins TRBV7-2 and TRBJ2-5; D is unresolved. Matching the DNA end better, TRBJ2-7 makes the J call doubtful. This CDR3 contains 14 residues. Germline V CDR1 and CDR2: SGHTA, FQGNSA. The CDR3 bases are TGTGCCAGCAGCCCAGAAGTGAGAACCTACGAGCAGTACTTC. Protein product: CASSPEVRTYEQYF.

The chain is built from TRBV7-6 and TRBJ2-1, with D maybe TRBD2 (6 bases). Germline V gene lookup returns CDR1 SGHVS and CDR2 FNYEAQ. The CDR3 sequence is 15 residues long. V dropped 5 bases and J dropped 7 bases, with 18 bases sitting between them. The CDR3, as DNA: TGTGCCAGCAGCCTAACCGAGGGGAGGCGAAATGAGCAGTTCTTC. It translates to CASSLTEGRRNEQFF. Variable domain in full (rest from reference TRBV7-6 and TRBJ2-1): GAGVSQSPRYKVTKRGQDVALRCDPISGHVSLYWYRQALGQGPEFLTYFNYEAQQDKSGLPNDRFSAERPEGSISTLTIQRTEQRDSAMYRCASSLTEGRRNEQFFGPGTRLTVL.

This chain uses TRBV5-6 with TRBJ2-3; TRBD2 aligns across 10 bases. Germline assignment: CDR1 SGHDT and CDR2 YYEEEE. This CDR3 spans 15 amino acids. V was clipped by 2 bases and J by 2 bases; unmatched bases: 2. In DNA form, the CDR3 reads TGTGCCAGCAGCTTCCTAGCGGGGGTCACAGATACGCAGTATTTT. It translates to CASSFLAGVTDTQYF. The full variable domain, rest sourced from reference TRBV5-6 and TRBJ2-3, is DAGVTQSPTHLIKTRGQQVTLRCSPKSGHDTVSWYQQALGQGPQFIFQYYEEEERQRGNFPDRFSGHQFPNYSSELNVNALLLGDSALYLCASSFLAGVTDTQYFGPGTRLTVL.

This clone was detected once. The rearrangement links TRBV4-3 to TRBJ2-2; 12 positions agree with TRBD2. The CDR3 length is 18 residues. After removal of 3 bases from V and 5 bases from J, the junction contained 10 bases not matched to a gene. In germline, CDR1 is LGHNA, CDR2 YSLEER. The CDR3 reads CASSQLTSGGPSTGELFF. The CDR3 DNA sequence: TGCGCCAGCAGCCAGTTGACTAGCGGGGGTCCTTCAACCGGGGAGCTGTTTTTT.

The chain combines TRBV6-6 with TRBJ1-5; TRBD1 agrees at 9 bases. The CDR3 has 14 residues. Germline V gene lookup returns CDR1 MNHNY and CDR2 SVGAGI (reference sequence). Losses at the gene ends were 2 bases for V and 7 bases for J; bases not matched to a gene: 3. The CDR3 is CASSYGQGPQPQHF. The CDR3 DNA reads TGTGCCAGCAGTTACGGACAGGGGCCCCAGCCCCAGCATTTT.

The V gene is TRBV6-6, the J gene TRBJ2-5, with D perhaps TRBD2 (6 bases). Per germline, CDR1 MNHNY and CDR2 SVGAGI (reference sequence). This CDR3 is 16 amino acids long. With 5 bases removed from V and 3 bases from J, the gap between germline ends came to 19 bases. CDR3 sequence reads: CASSHGTFVFKETQYF. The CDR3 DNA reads TGTGCCAGCAGTCACGGGACTTTCGTCTTCAAAGAGACCCAGTACTTC.

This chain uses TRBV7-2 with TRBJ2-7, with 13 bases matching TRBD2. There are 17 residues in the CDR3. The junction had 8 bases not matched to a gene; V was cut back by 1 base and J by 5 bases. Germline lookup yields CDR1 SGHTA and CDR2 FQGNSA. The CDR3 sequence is CASSLEWTSGGIDEQYF. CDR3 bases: TGTGCCAGCAGCTTAGAATGGACTAGCGGGGGTATCGACGAGCAGTACTTC.

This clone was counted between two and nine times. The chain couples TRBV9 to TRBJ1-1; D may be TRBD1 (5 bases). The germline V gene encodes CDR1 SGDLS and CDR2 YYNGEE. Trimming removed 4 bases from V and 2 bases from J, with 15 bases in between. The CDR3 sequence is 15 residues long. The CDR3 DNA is TGTGCCAGCAGCTCGTTAGACAGTATCAACACTGAAGCTTTCTTT. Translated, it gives CASSSLDSINTEAFF. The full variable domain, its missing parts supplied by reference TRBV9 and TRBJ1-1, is DSGVTQTPKHLITATGQRVTLRCSPRSGDLSVYWYQQSLDQGLQFLIQYYNGEERAKGNILERFSAQQFPDLHSELNLSSLELGDSALYFCASSSLDSINTEAFFGQGTRLTVV.

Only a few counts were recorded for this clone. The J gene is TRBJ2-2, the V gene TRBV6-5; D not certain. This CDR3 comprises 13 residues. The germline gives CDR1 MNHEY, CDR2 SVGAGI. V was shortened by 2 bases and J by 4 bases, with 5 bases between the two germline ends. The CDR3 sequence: CASSYQATGELFF. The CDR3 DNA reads TGTGCCAGCAGTTACCAAGCCACCGGGGAGCTGTTTTTT.

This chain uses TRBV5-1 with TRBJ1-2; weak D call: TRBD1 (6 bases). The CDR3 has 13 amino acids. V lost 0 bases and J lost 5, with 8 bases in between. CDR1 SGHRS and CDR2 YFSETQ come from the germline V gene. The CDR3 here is CASSLEGGYGYTF. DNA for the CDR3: TGCGCCAGCAGCTTGGAAGGGGGGTATGGCTACACCTTC.